This T cell receptor beta chain was observed in a study of shared clonotypes between healthy human individuals. The study's findings and limits: In general, naive subsets displayed greater estimated richness than memory subsets did.

Turning to this clone: Antigen unknown.

Into CD45RA+ naive and CD45RA-negative memory subsets, the CD4+ cells were split. Every subset had its genomic DNA shared out evenly among several immunoSEQ plates. TCRdb keeps only in-frame clones here, not all; method: immunoSEQ multiplex PCR. Counted here are over a million clones, over 95% occurring once; the ten biggest clones make up more than 0.9%. Germline CDR1 is ENHRY and CDR2 is SYGVKD. This CDR3 is 11 amino acids long. V was clipped by 11 bases and J by 0 bases, with 4 bases between them. The clonotype was recovered from a man between 25 and 39 years old in good health. This chain links TRBV10-3 with TRBJ2-2, with D unclear. Sequencing input: naive CD4+ T cells sorted from blood. Specified subset: CD45RA+ positively selected. CDR3 DNA: TGTGCCGCCTCGAACACCGGGGAGCTGTTTTTT. It yields the protein CAASNTGELFF.